This T cell receptor (beta chain) was sequenced in a study of blood T cell repertoires in COVID-19. As for the study in general: The United States, Italy and Spain supplied acute and convalescent COVID-19 samples. PBMCs, B-cell-depleted T cells, or T cells provided the cDNA or gDNA that made up the material.

From germline, CDR1 is MNHEY and CDR2 SVGAGI. There are 13 residues in the CDR3. V was pared by 4 bases and J by 7 bases, with 11 bases between. Original processing methods: Counts of nucleated cells, estimated from reference gene primer amplification, were obtained. Measured with immunoSEQ multiplex PCR; TCRdb has only the in-frame clones, and not every one. V, J and clone size reflect that table, while D and trimming were determined from the DNA. The sample lists 59,000 or so clones, approximately 81% occurring once. This sequence was found in an elderly woman with active or convalescent COVID-19. V and J are TRBV6-5 and TRBJ1-5; D not certain. The specimen was peripheral blood. The CDR3 reads CASSSGVNQPQHF. The DNA for the CDR3 is TGTGCCAGCAGTTCCGGGGTTAACCAGCCCCAGCATTTT.